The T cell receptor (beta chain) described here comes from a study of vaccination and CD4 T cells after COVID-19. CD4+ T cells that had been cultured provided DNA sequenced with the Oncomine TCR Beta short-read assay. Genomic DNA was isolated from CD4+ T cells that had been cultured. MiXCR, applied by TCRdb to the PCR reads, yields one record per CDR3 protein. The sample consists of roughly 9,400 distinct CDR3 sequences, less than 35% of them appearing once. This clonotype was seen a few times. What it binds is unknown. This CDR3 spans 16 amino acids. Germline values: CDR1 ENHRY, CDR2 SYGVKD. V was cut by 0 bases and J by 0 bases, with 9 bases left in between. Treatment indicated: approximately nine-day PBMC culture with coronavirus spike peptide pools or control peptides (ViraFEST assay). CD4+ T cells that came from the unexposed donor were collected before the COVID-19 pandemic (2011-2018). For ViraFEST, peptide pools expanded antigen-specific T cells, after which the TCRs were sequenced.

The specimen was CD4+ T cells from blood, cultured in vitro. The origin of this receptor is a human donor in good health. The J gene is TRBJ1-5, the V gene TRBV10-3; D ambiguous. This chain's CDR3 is CAISESWRDSNQPQHF. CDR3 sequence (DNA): TGTGCCATCAGTGAGTCTTGGAGAGATAGCAATCAGCCCCAGCATTTT.